This T cell receptor (beta chain) was captured in a study of PD-1 blockade in classical Hodgkin lymphoma. The length of the CDR3 is 16 residues. Trimming stripped 4 bases from V and 5 bases from J, with 21 bases between. Germline V gene data show CDR1 as SQVTM and CDR2 as ANQGSEA. Time point in this sample: cycle 4 day 1 (C4D1), after about 6 weeks of nivolumab. Following autologous stem cell transplantation, relapse occurred in every patient, and exposure to brentuximab vedotin varied. CD4+ T cells were purified from thawed PBMCs by magnetic negative selection. This clone was picked up one time. Profiled with immunoSEQ multiplex PCR; TCRdb holds only in-frame clones, not every one. Of more than 15,000 clones listed, approximately 80% are singletons.

The sequencing here drew on CD4+ T cells from blood, taken before the fourth cycle of nivolumab. The sequence was collected from a human donor with classical Hodgkin lymphoma. The chain combines TRBV29-1 with TRBJ2-1; D may be TRBD2 (7 bases). For the CDR3, the DNA is TGCAGCGTTGGTGGTAGTGCAGCGGGGACACACAATGAGCAGTTCTTC. It translates to CSVGGSAAGTHNEQFF.